This TCR beta chain emerged from a study of identical twins. V lost 1 base and J 1 base, leaving 19 bases between the germline ends. The length of the CDR3 is 18 residues. The germline V gene encodes CDR1 SGHAT and CDR2 FQDESV (reference sequence). Findings and limits, study-wide: Abundant beta clonotypes from cord blood bore fewer insertions; memory repertoires lacked this pattern.

Via MiXCR, TCRdb re-called the 5' RACE reads, giving one row per CDR3 protein. Found here are just over 450,000 distinct CDR3 sequences, 14% of them singletons; the top ten hold 0.5% to 0.65%. This clonotype was observed a few times. Its antigen remains unidentified. These data also formed part of another study, on yellow fever vaccine responses in identical twins.

J is TRBJ2-5 and V is TRBV11-1; possible D gene TRBD1, 6 bases. The sequenced sample was CD4+ T cells sorted from blood. This clonotype originated in a woman under 30 in good health. The CDR3 region is CASSLDGFRGHLQETQYF. The CDR3 coding sequence is TGTGCCAGCAGCTTAGATGGGTTCAGGGGCCACCTCCAAGAGACCCAGTACTTC. The full variable domain, with the rest looked up from reference TRBV11-1 and TRBJ2-5, is EAEVAQSPRYKITEKSQAVAFWCDPISGHATLYWYRQILGQGPELLVQFQDESVVDDSQLPKDRFSAERLKGVDSTLKIQPAELGDSAMYLCASSLDGFRGHLQETQYFGPGTRLLVL.